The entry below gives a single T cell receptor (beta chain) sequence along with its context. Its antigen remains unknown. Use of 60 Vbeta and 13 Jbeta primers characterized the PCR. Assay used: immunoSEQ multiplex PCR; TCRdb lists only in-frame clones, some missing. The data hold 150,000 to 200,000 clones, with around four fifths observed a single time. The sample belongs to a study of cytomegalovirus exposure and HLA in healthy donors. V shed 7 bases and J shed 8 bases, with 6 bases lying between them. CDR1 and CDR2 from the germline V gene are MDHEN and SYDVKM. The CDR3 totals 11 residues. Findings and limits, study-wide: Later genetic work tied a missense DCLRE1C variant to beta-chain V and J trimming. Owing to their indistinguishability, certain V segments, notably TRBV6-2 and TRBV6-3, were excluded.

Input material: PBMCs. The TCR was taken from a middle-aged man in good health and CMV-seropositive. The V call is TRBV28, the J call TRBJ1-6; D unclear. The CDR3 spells CASTSDSPLHF. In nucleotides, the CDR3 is TGTGCCAGCACCAGCGATTCACCCCTCCACTTT.